This entry lists 30 T cell receptor beta chains sequenced from one sample in a study of cytomegalovirus exposure and HLA in healthy donors. In the PCR, 60 Vbeta and 13 Jbeta primers were used. Clones were sequenced by immunoSEQ multiplex PCR, and TCRdb holds only the in-frame ones, with some missing. Found here are some 110,000 clones, approximately 76% of them singletons; the top ten hold 15% to 20%. Sequenced: PBMCs. These receptors were collected from a man in his fifties or sixties in good health and CMV-seropositive.

This chain connects TRBV5-1 to TRBJ2-5; 8 nucleotides match TRBD1. The CDR3 spans 15 residues. With 4 bases clipped from V and 3 bases from J, the junction kept 8 bases outside the gene matches. CDR1 is SGHRS and CDR2 is YFSETQ in the germline V gene. CDR3 amino acids: CASSPDGTGEETQYF. The CDR3 DNA reads as TGCGCCAGCAGCCCCGACGGGACAGGAGAAGAGACCCAGTACTTC.

The V call is TRBV18, the J call TRBJ2-1; TRBD1 matches 7 bases. The V segment lost 3 bases and the J segment 2 bases; nucleotides outside the gene matches: 4. The CDR3 has 15 residues. Germline V CDR1 and CDR2: KGHSH, LQKENI. The CDR3 bases are TGTGCCAGCTCACCTCTAGGGACAGCCTACAATGAGCAGTTCTTC. It yields the protein CASSPLGTAYNEQFF.

This chain connects TRBV5-6 to TRBJ2-7, with a weak D call TRBD2 (5 bases). This CDR3 spans 14 amino acids. In germline, CDR1 is SGHDT, CDR2 YYEEEE. The V and J ends lost 1 base and 7 bases respectively, with 15 bases between them. The CDR3 nucleotides are TGTGCCAGCAGCTTGCGGGGAGCCGGGTTGGAGCAGTACTTC. This encodes CASSLRGAGLEQYF.

The CDR3 is CASSPGLAGWSDTQYF. In DNA form, the CDR3 reads TGTGCCAGCAGCCCCGGACTAGCGGGGTGGTCAGATACGCAGTATTTT. This chain links TRBV7-2 with TRBJ2-3, with 12 bases matching TRBD2. Germline V gene sequence: CDR1 SGHTA, CDR2 FQGNSA. CDR3 length equals 16 residues. V dropped 5 bases and J dropped 4; count of bases not matched to a gene: 7.

The chain couples TRBV9 to TRBJ2-7; TRBD1 matches 7 bases. V shed 3 bases, J shed 4 bases, and the junction held 16 bases outside the gene matches. This CDR3 spans 17 amino acids. Germline V lookup: CDR1 SGDLS, CDR2 YYNGEE. The CDR3 DNA is TGTGCCAGCAGCGGTGGAGGAGCCGTGACAGGGAAATACGAGCAGTACTTC. This encodes CASSGGGAVTGKYEQYF. Drawing the rest from reference TRBV9 and TRBJ2-7, the complete variable domain is DSGVTQTPKHLITATGQRVTLRCSPRSGDLSVYWYQQSLDQGLQFLIQYYNGEERAKGNILERFSAQQFPDLHSELNLSSLELGDSALYFCASSGGGAVTGKYEQYFGPGTRLTVT.

The chain employs TRBV6-5 and TRBJ2-1; D might be TRBD1 (5 bases). Per the germline V gene, CDR1 is MNHEY and CDR2 is SVGAGI. The CDR3 is 12 amino acids. Trimming took off 5 bases at V and 8 bases at J, with 10 bases between the two ends. CDR3 residues: CASSKTGYEQFF. CDR3 nucleotide sequence: TGTGCCAGCAGTAAAACAGGATATGAGCAGTTCTTC.

The chain links TRBV19 to TRBJ2-7; D is ambiguous. This CDR3 comprises 11 residues. Germline loops: CDR1 LNHDA, CDR2 SQIVND (reference sequence). Trimming took off 8 bases at V and 4 bases at J, with 9 bases between the two ends. The DNA for the CDR3 is TGTGCCAGTTCTAGTCGGTACGAGCAGTACTTC. Residues: CASSSRYEQYF. The full variable domain, with the rest looked up from reference TRBV19 and TRBJ2-7, is DGGITQSPKYLFRKEGQNVTLSCEQNLNHDAMYWYRQDPGQGLRLIYYSQIVNDFQKGDIAEGYSVSREKKESFPLTVTSAQKNPTAFYLCASSSRYEQYFGPGTRLTVT.

The chain links TRBV7-2 to TRBJ2-5; 8 bases are shared with TRBD1. The J call may be incorrect, as the DNA end agrees better with TRBJ2-7. The germline V gene has CDR1 SGHTA and CDR2 FQGNSA. The CDR3 sequence is 14 residues long. The CDR3 DNA follows: TGTGCCAGCAGCCCACACAGGGGGGCCTACGAGCAGTACTTC. It yields the protein CASSPHRGAYEQYF.

This chain uses TRBV18 with TRBJ1-4; 9 positions agree with TRBD1. In germline, CDR1 is KGHSH, CDR2 LQKENI. The CDR3 runs 16 residues. J lost 13 bases, V lost 6 bases, and 18 bases had no gene match. The CDR3 nucleotides are TGTGCCAGCTCCCTCACCGGGACAGGGCGTCCCGGCGGACTGTTTTTT. Translating it yields CASSLTGTGRPGGLFF. The entire variable domain, with the rest obtained from reference TRBV18 and TRBJ1-4, is as follows: NAGVMQNPRHLVRRRGQEARLRCSPMKGHSHVYWYRQLPEEGLKFMVYLQKENIIDESGMPKERFSAEFPKEGPSILRIQQVVRGDSAAYFCASSLTGTGRPGGLFFGSGTQLSVL.

The V gene is TRBV5-1, the J gene TRBJ1-1; TRBD1 agrees at 8 bases. The CDR3 runs 16 residues. V was pared by 4 bases and J by 0 bases, with 8 bases of the junction left unmatched. Germline lookup yields CDR1 SGHRS and CDR2 YFSETQ. CDR3 protein: CASSQQQGGMNTEAFF. CDR3 nucleotide sequence: TGCGCCAGCAGCCAACAACAGGGGGGGATGAACACTGAAGCTTTCTTT.

In DNA, the CDR3 is TGTGCCAGCAGCGTACAGGTTTCGGGGGGCACAGATACGCAGTATTTT. This gives the protein CASSVQVSGGTDTQYF. The chain couples TRBV9 to TRBJ2-3; the D gene is possibly TRBD2 (6 bases). Trimming pared 1 base from V and 1 base from J, leaving 13 bases between. The CDR3 is made up of 16 amino acids. Germline CDR1 and CDR2: SGDLS and YYNGEE.

This clone was recorded only once. J is TRBJ1-5 and V is TRBV5-1; 8 bases fit TRBD1. This CDR3 has 14 amino acids. The germline V gene has CDR1 SGHRS and CDR2 YFSETQ. Losses at the gene ends were 2 bases for V and 6 bases for J; bases not matched to a gene: 4. CDR3 nucleotides: TGCGCCAGCAGCTTAGGGACAGGTCCTCAGCCCCAGCATTTT. Protein product: CASSLGTGPQPQHF. Full variable domain (remainder filled in from reference TRBV5-1 and TRBJ1-5): KAGVTQTPRYLIKTRGQQVTLSCSPISGHRSVSWYQQTPGQGLQFLFEYFSETQRNKGNFPGRFSGRQFSNSRSEMNVSTLELGDSALYLCASSLGTGPQPQHFGDGTRLSIL.

The count of this clone is one. The rearrangement uses TRBV28 and TRBJ1-6; TRBD1 is a possible D gene (5 bases). V was shortened by 4 bases and J by 7 bases, with 8 bases between the two germline ends. This CDR3 contains 13 residues. Germline V gene data show CDR1 as MDHEN and CDR2 as SYDVKM. The CDR3 here is CASSYQGNSPLHF. CDR3 nucleotide sequence: TGTGCCAGCAGTTACCAGGGCAATTCACCCCTCCACTTT.

The rearrangement uses TRBV2 and TRBJ2-6, with 12 bases fitting TRBD1. The germline gives CDR1 SNHLY, CDR2 FYNNEI. V was pared by 5 bases and J by 2 bases, with 7 bases of the junction left unmatched. This CDR3 spans 18 amino acids. DNA of the CDR3: TGTGCCAGCAGTTTTCCGGGACAGGGGGCGCCTGGGGCCAACGTCCTGACTTTC. This codes for CASSFPGQGAPGANVLTF.

This sequence joins TRBV6-1 and TRBJ2-3, with 11 bases fitting TRBD2. Trimming at V came to 10 bases and at J to 0 bases, leaving 3 bases not matched to a gene. The CDR3 length is 14 residues. The germline V gene has CDR1 MNHNS and CDR2 SASEGT. The CDR3 DNA sequence: TGTGCCACTGGGACTAGCGGAAGCACAGATACGCAGTATTTT. The encoded protein is CATGTSGSTDTQYF.

This clone was seen a few times. This chain joins TRBV11-2 and TRBJ2-1; unclear D gene. Trimming shortened V by 5 bases and J by 7 bases, and 21 bases separated the two germline ends. Germline V lookup: CDR1 SGHAT, CDR2 FQNNGV. The CDR3 is made up of 16 amino acids. CDR3 nucleotides: TGTGCCAGCAGCCCCGGGTCTGACCATGGGTGGAATGAGCAGTTCTTC. Translating gives CASSPGSDHGWNEQFF.

The chain links TRBV6-1 to TRBJ1-5, with TRBD1 identical over 11 bases. CDR3 length: 16 residues. The germline V gene has CDR1 MNHNS and CDR2 SASEGT. J lost 2 bases, V lost 3 bases, and 3 bases had no gene match. DNA of the CDR3: TGTGCCAGCAGTGACCGGACAGGGGGCGGCAATCAGCCCCAGCATTTT. As protein: CASSDRTGGGNQPQHF.

In DNA, the CDR3 is TGTGCCAGCAGCCCGCGGGAGGGGAATAATGAAAAACTGTTTTTT. Encoded protein: CASSPREGNNEKLFF. This chain joins TRBV9 and TRBJ1-4, with a tentative D call TRBD1 (5 bases). The CDR3 is 15 amino acids. CDR1 is SGDLS, CDR2 YYNGEE, per germline. V lost 4 bases and J 4 bases, leaving 14 bases between the germline ends.

The rearrangement links TRBV13 to TRBJ1-2; no reliable D call. Trimming took off 4 bases at V and 7 bases at J, with 7 bases between the two ends. The CDR3 covers 11 residues. The V gene's germline CDR1 is PRHDT and CDR2 FYEKMQ (reference sequence). The CDR3, as DNA: TGTGCCAGCAGCTCGGACTCTGGCTACACCTTC. This gives the protein CASSSDSGYTF.

CDR3: CASSPPASGVNEQFF. The CDR3 DNA sequence: TGTGCCAGCTCACCACCTGCTAGCGGGGTCAATGAGCAGTTCTTC. J is TRBJ2-1 and V is TRBV18; TRBD2 matches 9 bases. CDR3 length equals 15 residues. In germline, CDR1 is KGHSH, CDR2 LQKENI. After removal of 0 bases from V and 6 bases from J, the junction contained 3 bases not matched to a gene.

In this sample, this clone turned up a few times. This chain uses TRBV9 with TRBJ1-3; D is ambiguous. Trimming removed 4 bases at V and 4 bases at J, with 12 bases between. CDR3 length: 14 amino acids. Germline V gene data show CDR1 as SGDLS and CDR2 as YYNGEE. The CDR3 loop reads CASSSPGGGNTIYF. The CDR3 DNA reads TGTGCCAGCAGCTCCCCTGGCGGGGGAAACACCATATATTTT.

The genes are TRBV10-1 and TRBJ2-7; D uncertain. The V and J ends lost 2 bases and 0 bases respectively, with 8 bases between them. Germline V CDR1 and CDR2: WNHNN, SYGVQD (reference sequence). The length of the CDR3 is 14 residues. CDR3 sequence reads: CASSERLTSYEQYF. The CDR3 region has the DNA TGCGCCAGCAGTGAGCGACTGACCTCCTACGAGCAGTACTTC.

This sequence joins TRBV9 and TRBJ2-2, with D possibly being TRBD1 (6 bases). Germline assignment: CDR1 SGDLS and CDR2 YYNGEE. The CDR3 consists of 14 residues. V was pared by 0 bases and J by 6 bases, with 9 bases between. CDR3 loop: CASSVVAGAGELFF. The CDR3 DNA is TGTGCCAGCAGCGTAGTAGCAGGGGCCGGGGAGCTGTTTTTT. Supplemented by reference TRBV9 and TRBJ2-2, the full variable domain reads DSGVTQTPKHLITATGQRVTLRCSPRSGDLSVYWYQQSLDQGLQFLIQYYNGEERAKGNILERFSAQQFPDLHSELNLSSLELGDSALYFCASSVVAGAGELFFGEGSRLTVL.

This clone was detected a few times. Because the CDR3's place on the DNA is in doubt, the DNA is left out and the CDR3 is given as listed by TCRdb. This chain links TRBV7-5 with TRBJ2-7; the table's D call of TRBD1 was not tested on the DNA. TRBV7-5 is a listed pseudogene. The CDR3 comprises 15 residues, both ends counted. The CDR3 region is CVRSFGTGIRYEQYF.

The chain is built from TRBV5-6 and TRBJ2-3; D is undetermined. Germline lookup yields CDR1 SGHDT and CDR2 YYEEEE. Deletions cut 0 bases from V and 6 bases from J, with 8 bases between. CDR3 length: 13 amino acids. The DNA for the CDR3 is TGTGCCAGCAGCTTGGGTGTGGCCGATACGCAGTATTTT. Its protein is CASSLGVADTQYF.

The count of this clone is one. The V gene is TRBV5-6, the J gene TRBJ1-5, with 8 positions matching TRBD1. The CDR3 is made up of 14 amino acids. V lost 4 bases, J lost 6 bases, and 6 bases stayed unmatched. CDR1 is SGHDT and CDR2 is YYEEEE in the germline V gene. As DNA, the CDR3 is TGTGCCAGCAGCGGATGGACAGGGACTCAGCCCCAGCATTTT. Its translation: CASSGWTGTQPQHF.

The J gene is TRBJ2-5, the V gene TRBV11-2; D gene ambiguous. CDR1 and CDR2 from the germline V gene are SGHAT and FQNNGV. The CDR3 consists of 13 residues. The V end was cut by 2 bases, the J end by 2 bases, with 6 bases between. For the CDR3, the DNA is TGTGCCAGCAGCTTAAACAGTCAAGAGACCCAGTACTTC. Its protein product is CASSLNSQETQYF.

The chain links TRBV4-3 to TRBJ1-6; D is undetermined. V was trimmed by 1 base and J by 4 bases, leaving 11 bases between them. The germline CDR1 and CDR2 sequences are LGHNA and YSLEER. The CDR3 sequence is 16 residues long. The CDR3 sequence: CASSQGAQTYNSPLHF. The DNA of the CDR3 is TGCGCCAGCAGCCAAGGAGCACAGACGTATAATTCACCCCTCCACTTT.

This clone was detected only a few times. The chain combines TRBV18 with TRBJ1-5; a possible D gene is TRBD1 (5 bases). Germline V lookup: CDR1 KGHSH, CDR2 LQKENI. This CDR3 region has 16 residues. V was clipped by 1 base and J by 3 bases, with 13 bases between them. DNA of the CDR3: TGTGCCAGCTCACCACAGGCAGGGCTAAACAATCAGCCCCAGCATTTT. Its translation is CASSPQAGLNNQPQHF.

This clone showed up just a few times. In DNA form, the CDR3 reads TGTGCCAGCAGCGTAGTCTCGACAGGGGGCAGAGGTGAAGCTTTCTTT. Its protein product is CASSVVSTGGRGEAFF. The J gene is TRBJ1-1, the V gene TRBV9; TRBD1 matches at 10 bases. From germline, CDR1 is SGDLS and CDR2 YYNGEE. J was trimmed by 7 bases and V by 0 bases; bases with no gene match: 9. CDR3 size: 16 residues.